This TCR beta chain is from a study of T cells in Graves' hyperthyroidism and ophthalmopathy. Diagnosis relied on clinical symptoms, serum thyroxine and TRAb, thyroid ultrasound and orbital computed tomography. This clonotype was detected a few times. Antigen: not known. RNA transcripts were the template for amplifying TCR beta CDR3 regions. During a first-round RT-PCR of the TCR CDR3, the HTBI primer set was used. TCRdb analysed the multiplex PCR reads with MiXCR anew, one entry per CDR3 protein. The table includes hundreds of thousands of distinct CDR3 sequences, about 45% detected once. Study findings and constraints: Among thyroid clonotypes expanded above 0.001, most also appeared in blood.

The sample consisted of peripheral blood or thyroid tissue (not recorded which). The clonotype originates from an adult man with Graves' disease, either hyperthyroidism or ophthalmopathy (not recorded which).

The CDR3 is CASSLSSGMETQYF. The CDR3 DNA reads as TGTGCCAGCAGTTTATCTAGCGGGATGGAGACCCAGTACTTC. The chain uses TRBV27 and TRBJ2-5; 8 positions agree with TRBD2. The V gene's germline CDR1 is MNHEY and CDR2 SMNVEV (reference sequence). J gave up 5 bases and V 0 bases, and 2 bases lay outside the gene matches. CDR3 length: 14 residues.